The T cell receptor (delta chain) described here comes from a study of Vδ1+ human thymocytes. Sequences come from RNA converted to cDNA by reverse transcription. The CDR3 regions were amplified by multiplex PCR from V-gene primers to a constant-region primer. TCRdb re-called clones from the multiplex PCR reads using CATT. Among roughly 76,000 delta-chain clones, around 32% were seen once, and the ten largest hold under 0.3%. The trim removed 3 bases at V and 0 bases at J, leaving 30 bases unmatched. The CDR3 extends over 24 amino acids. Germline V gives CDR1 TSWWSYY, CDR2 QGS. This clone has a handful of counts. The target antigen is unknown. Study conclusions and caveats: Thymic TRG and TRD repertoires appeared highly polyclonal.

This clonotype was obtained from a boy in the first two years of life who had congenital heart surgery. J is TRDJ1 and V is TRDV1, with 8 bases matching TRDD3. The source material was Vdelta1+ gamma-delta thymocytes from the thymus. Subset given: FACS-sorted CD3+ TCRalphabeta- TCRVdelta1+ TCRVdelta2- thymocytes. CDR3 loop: CALGDLPRVSVTGDTSRYTDKLIF. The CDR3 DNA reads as TGTGCTCTTGGGGACCTCCCGCGGGTGTCGGTTACTGGGGATACTTCGAGGTACACCGATAAACTCATCTTT.